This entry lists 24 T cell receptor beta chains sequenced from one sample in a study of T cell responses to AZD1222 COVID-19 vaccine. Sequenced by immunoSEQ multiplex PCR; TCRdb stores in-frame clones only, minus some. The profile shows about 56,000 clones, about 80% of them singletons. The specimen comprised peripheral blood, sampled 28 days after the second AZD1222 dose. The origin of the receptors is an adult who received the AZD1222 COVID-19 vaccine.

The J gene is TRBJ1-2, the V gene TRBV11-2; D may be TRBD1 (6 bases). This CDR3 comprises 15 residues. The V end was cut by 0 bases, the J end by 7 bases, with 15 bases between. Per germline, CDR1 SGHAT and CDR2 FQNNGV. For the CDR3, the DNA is TGTGCCAGCAGCTTAGATAGTGTGGGGGCAGGTGGCTACACCTTC. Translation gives CASSLDSVGAGGYTF.

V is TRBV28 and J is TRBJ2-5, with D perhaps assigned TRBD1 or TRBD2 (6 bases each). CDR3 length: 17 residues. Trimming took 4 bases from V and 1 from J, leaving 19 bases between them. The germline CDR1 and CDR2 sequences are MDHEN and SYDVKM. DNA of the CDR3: TGTGCCAGCAGTTCAAGCAGGGGAGGTACCTTCCAAGAGACCCAGTACTTC. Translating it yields CASSSSRGGTFQETQYF.

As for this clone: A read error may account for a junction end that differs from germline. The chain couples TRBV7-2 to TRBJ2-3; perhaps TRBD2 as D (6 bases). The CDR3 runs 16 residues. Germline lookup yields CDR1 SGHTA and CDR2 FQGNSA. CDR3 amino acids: CVSSQLSGSITDTQYF. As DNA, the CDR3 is TGTGTCAGCAGCCAGCTGAGCGGGTCAATCACAGATACGCAGTATTTT. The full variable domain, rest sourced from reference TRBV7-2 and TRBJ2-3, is GAGVSQSPSNKVTEKGKDVELRCDPISGHTALYWYRQSLGQGLEFLIYFQGNSAPDKSGLPSDRFSAERTGGSVSTLTIQRTQQEDSAVYLCVSSQLSGSITDTQYFGPGTRLTVL.

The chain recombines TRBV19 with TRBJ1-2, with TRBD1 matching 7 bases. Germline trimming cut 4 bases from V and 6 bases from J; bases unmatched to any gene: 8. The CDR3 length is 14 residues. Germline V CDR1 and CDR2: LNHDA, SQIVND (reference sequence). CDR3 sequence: CASSTRQGVDGYTF. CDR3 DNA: TGTGCCAGTAGTACAAGACAGGGCGTGGATGGCTACACCTTC.

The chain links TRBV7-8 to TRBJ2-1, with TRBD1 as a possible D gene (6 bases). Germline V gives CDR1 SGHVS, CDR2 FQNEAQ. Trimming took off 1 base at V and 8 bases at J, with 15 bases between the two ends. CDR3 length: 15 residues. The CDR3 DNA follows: TGTGCCAGCAGCTTAGAGGACAGAGGTTTCGATGAGCAGTTCTTC. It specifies CASSLEDRGFDEQFF. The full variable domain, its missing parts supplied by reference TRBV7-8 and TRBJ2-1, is GAGVSQSPRYKVAKRGQDVALRCDPISGHVSLFWYQQALGQGPEFLTYFQNEAQLDKSGLPSDRFFAERPEGSVSTLKIQRTQQEDSAVYLCASSLEDRGFDEQFFGPGTRLTVL.

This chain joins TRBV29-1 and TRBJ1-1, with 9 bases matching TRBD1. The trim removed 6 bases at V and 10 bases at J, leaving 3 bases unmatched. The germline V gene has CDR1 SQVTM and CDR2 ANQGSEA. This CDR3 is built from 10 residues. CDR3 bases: TGCAGCGTCCGGGACAGGGTAGCTTTCTTT. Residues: CSVRDRVAFF.

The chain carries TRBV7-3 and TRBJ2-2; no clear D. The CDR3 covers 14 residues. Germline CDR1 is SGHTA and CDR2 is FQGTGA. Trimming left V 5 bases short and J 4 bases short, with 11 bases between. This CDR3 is CASSPTLGTGELFF. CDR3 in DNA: TGTGCCAGCAGCCCGACCCTGGGCACCGGGGAGCTGTTTTTT.

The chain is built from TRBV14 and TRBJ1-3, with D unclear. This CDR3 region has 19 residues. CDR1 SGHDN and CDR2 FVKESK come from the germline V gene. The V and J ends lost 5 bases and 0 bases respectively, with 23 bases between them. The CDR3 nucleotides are TGTGCCAGCAGCACCTTACCCCTGGGGTGGGCCGACTCTGGAAACACCATATATTTT. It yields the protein CASSTLPLGWADSGNTIYF.

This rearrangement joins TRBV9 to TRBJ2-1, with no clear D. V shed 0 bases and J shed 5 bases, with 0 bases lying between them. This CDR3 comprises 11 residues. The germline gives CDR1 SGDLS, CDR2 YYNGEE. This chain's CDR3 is CASSVDNEQFF. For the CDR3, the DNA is TGTGCCAGCAGCGTAGACAATGAGCAGTTCTTC.

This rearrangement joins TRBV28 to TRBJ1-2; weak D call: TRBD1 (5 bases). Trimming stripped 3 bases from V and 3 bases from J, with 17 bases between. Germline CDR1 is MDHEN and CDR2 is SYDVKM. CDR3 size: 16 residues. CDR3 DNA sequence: TGTGCCAGCAGTTTCTCGGGACCCGGTGGGGACTATGGCTACACCTTC. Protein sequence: CASSFSGPGGDYGYTF.

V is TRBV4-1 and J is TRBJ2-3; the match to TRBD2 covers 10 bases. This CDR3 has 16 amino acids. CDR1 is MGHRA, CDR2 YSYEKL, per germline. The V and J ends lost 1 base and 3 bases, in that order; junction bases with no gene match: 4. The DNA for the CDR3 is TGCGCCAGCAGCCAAGGGAATAGCGGGGGGACAGATACGCAGTATTTT. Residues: CASSQGNSGGTDTQYF.

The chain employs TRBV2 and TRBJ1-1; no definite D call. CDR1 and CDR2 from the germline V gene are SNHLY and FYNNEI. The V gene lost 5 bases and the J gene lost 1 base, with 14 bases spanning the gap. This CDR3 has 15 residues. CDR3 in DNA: TGTGCCAGCAGTCCCCTACCTAACCCGAACACTGAAGCTTTCTTT. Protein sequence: CASSPLPNPNTEAFF.

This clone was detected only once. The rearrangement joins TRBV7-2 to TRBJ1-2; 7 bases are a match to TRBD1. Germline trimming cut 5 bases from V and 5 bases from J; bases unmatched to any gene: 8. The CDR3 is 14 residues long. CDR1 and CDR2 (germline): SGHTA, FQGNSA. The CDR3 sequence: CASSGYRGGYGYTF. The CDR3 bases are TGTGCCAGCAGCGGGTACAGGGGTGGTTATGGCTACACCTTC.

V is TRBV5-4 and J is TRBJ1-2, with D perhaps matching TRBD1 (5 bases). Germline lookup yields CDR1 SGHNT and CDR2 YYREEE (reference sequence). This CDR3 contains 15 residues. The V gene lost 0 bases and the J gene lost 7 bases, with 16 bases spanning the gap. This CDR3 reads CASSLAKLGGRGYTF. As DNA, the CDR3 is TGTGCCAGCAGCTTGGCCAAATTGGGGGGTCGTGGCTACACCTTC.

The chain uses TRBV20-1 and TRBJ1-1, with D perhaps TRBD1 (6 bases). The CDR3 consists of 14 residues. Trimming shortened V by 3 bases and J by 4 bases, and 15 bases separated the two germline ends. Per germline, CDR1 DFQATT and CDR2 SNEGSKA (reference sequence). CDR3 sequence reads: CSASLQGRGTEAFF. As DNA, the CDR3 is TGCAGTGCTAGTTTACAGGGTCGCGGCACTGAAGCTTTCTTT.

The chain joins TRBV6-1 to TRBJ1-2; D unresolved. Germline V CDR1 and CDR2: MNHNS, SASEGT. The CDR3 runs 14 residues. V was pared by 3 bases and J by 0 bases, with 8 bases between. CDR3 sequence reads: CASSEHQSNYGYTF. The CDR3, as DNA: TGTGCCAGCAGTGAGCACCAGTCTAACTATGGCTACACCTTC.

The CDR3 region has the DNA TGTGCCAGCTCACTAAGCACCTACAATGAGCAGTTCTTC. Translated, it gives CASSLSTYNEQFF. The chain links TRBV18 to TRBJ2-1; no clear D. The germline gives CDR1 KGHSH, CDR2 LQKENI. This CDR3 has 13 amino acids. Between the trimmed V and J ends, which lost 4 bases and 2 bases, there was a span of 6 bases.

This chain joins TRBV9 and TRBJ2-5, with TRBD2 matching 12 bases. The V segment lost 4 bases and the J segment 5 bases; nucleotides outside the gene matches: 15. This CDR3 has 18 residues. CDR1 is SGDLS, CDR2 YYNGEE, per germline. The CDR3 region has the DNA TGTGCCAGCAGCCTAGCAATCGGGCTAGCGGGAGGGGAGGAGACCCAGTACTTC. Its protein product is CASSLAIGLAGGEETQYF. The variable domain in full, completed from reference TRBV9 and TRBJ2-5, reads DSGVTQTPKHLITATGQRVTLRCSPRSGDLSVYWYQQSLDQGLQFLIQYYNGEERAKGNILERFSAQQFPDLHSELNLSSLELGDSALYFCASSLAIGLAGGEETQYFGPGTRLLVL.

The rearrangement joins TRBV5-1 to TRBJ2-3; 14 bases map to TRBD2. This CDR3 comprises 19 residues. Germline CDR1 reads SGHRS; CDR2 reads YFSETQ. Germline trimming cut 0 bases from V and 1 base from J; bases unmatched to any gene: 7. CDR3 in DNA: TGCGCCAGCAGCTTGGAACCGGGACTAGCGGGGGCGGGCACAGATACGCAGTATTTT. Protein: CASSLEPGLAGAGTDTQYF.

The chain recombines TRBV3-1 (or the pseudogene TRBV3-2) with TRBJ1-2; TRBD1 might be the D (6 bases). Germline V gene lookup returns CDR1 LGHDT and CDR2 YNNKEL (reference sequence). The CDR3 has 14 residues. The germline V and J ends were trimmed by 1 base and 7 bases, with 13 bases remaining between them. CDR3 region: CASSQGSRGVGYTF. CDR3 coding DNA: TGTGCCAGCAGCCAAGGAAGTAGGGGGGTTGGCTACACCTTC.

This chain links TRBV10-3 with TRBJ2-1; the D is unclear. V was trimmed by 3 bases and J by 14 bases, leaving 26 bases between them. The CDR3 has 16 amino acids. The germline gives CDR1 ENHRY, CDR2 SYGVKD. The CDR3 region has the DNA TGTGCCATCAGTGATGTGGTTCGTGGGTTGGGAAGCAGCAAGTTCTTC. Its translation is CAISDVVRGLGSSKFF.

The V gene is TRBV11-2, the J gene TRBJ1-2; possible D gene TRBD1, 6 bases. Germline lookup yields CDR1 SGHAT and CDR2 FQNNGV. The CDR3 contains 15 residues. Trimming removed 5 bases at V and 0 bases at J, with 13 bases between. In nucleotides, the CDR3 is TGTGCCAGCAGCCCCTCCTACAGGGCTAACTATGGCTACACCTTC. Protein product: CASSPSYRANYGYTF.

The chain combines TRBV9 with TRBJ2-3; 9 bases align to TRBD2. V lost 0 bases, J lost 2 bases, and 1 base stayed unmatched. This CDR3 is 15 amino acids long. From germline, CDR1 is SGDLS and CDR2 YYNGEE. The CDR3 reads CASSVGLAVTDTQYF. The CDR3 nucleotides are TGTGCCAGCAGCGTAGGACTAGCGGTCACAGATACGCAGTATTTT. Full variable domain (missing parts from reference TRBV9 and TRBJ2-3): DSGVTQTPKHLITATGQRVTLRCSPRSGDLSVYWYQQSLDQGLQFLIQYYNGEERAKGNILERFSAQQFPDLHSELNLSSLELGDSALYFCASSVGLAVTDTQYFGPGTRLTVL.

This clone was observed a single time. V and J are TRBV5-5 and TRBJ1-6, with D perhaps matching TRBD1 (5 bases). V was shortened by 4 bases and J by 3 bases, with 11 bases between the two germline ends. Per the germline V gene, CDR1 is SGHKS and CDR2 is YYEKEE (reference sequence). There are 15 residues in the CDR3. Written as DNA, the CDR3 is TGTGCCAGCAGCCCCTCGGGGGACTATAATTCACCCCTCCACTTT. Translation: CASSPSGDYNSPLHF.